This note documents a single T cell receptor beta chain sequence. Antigen: not known. The data stem from a study of OX40 agonist ivuxolimab in advanced cancers. Across the study: In three patients, partial responses were observed, one with hepatocellular carcinoma and two with cutaneous melanoma. Study findings and constraints: Normalized expansion of T-cell clones was also low for some nonresponders. By week 6 at 0.1 to 3.0 mg/kg, blood CD4+ and CD8+ T cells had expanded clonally. Mean expanded clone counts were higher in CD8+ than CD4+ T cells.

Germline CDR1 is MNHNY and CDR2 is SVGAGI (reference sequence). This CDR3 contains 13 residues. V dropped 6 bases and J dropped 7 bases, with 13 bases sitting between them. Sequencing was performed with immunoSEQ multiplex PCR; in TCRdb, only in-frame clones are kept and a portion is missing. The sample yields about 66,000 clones, roughly 80% seen once. The clonotype was recovered from an adult with an advanced solid tumor such as melanoma, head and neck, liver or kidney cancer. This chain uses TRBV6-6 with TRBJ1-5; no reliable D call. Sequenced here: CD4+ or CD8+ T cells sorted from blood, sampled in a trial of the OX40 agonist ivuxolimab. CDR3 amino acids: CASRDRISQPQHF. In DNA, the CDR3 is TGTGCCAGCAGAGACCGAATTAGCCAGCCCCAGCATTTT.